This T cell receptor beta chain comes out of a study of blood T cell repertoires in COVID-19 (dated by TCRdb to 2020 to 2021). About the investigation overall: Samples from collaborators originated in the United States, Italy and Spain and spanned both the acute and convalescent phases of COVID-19. The prospective study material was composed of cDNA or gDNA derived from T cells, B-cell-depleted T cells, or PBMCs. Subjects who had been exposed to COVID-19, were actively infected with it, or had recovered from it provided the deeply sampled blood TCRbeta repertoires that made up the dataset. A freely available public database, intended as a resource for researchers studying the immune response to SARS-CoV-2, is where the repertoires were released. Samples came from the ongoing ImmuneRACE study (first 160 participants) plus 1,254 subjects from 6 global collaborators. Sample metadata almost always included a de-identified subject ID, COVID-19 status, age in years and sex. Where available, HLA class I and class II types were obtained from metadata supplied by the sample provider rather than from assay-based typing.

What the work shows at the level of the full study, not this receptor alone: The quantity of clinical and demographic metadata differed by source and by participant and was supplied without curation.

As for this clone: The antigen this receptor binds is unknown. No base quality values were provided; no much bigger clone lies one nucleotide off.

Another Seattle source contributed samples from volunteer blood donors who had recovered from COVID-19. Whole blood was collected in K2EDTA tubes by collaborating institutions according to the institutions' own protocols. Collaborator samples were shipped for TCRbeta analysis as frozen whole blood, isolated PBMCs, or DNA extracted from either sample type. TCRbeta CDR3 regions were amplified from genomic DNA using the immunoSEQ Assay, a bias-controlled multiplex PCR. The authors' pipeline ran thus. Nucleated cell counts per sample were estimated from amplification of reference gene primers within the assay. Sequence reads were collapsed and filtered to measure the absolute abundance of every unique TCRbeta CDR3 rearrangement. Productive Simpson clonality was computed per sample as the square root of Simpson's diversity index over productive rearrangements. Entries here come from immuneACCESS through TCRdb and include only in-frame sequences with V and J called. Some clones fail to appear in such tables; in the studies checked, an unresolved V gene covers under half of the shortfall, and the cause of the remainder is unknown. That table is the source of V, J and clone size, and D and trimming were worked out from the DNA. Here the sample has approximately 190,000 clones; about 88% occur a single time. The leading ten clones occupy roughly 6.2% of the sample.

The sequence derives from a woman aged 40 to 55 who had recovered from COVID-19. Sequencing input: peripheral blood.

The CDR3 has the sequence CASMRYTEAFF. The DNA is TGTGCCAGCATGCGGTACACTGAAGCTTTCTTT. This sequence uses TRBV12-3 or TRBV12-4 and TRBJ1-1, with the D gene not confidently named. Deletion took 7 bases off V and 3 bases off J, with a span of 6 bases between the germline ends. The CDR3 runs 11 residues from the cysteine to the phenylalanine. This entry keeps only the CDR3 DNA: 33 bases, framed from base 1.